A single sample is the source of the 32 T cell receptor beta chains below, sequenced in a study of response to subunit inactivated influenza vaccine. MiXCR, run by TCRdb on the RT-PCR reads, gives a single entry per CDR3 protein. The sample shows approximately 500,000 distinct CDR3 sequences, 10% to 15% of them seen only once. Sample: PBMCs from blood, taken 40 to 50 days after vaccination. The receptors were gathered from a man between 50 and 59 years old who received an inactivated influenza vaccine.

The sample holds a few counts of this clonotype. This chain links TRBV24-1 with TRBJ2-3, with TRBD1 as a possible D gene (5 bases). CDR3 size: 13 residues. Trimming pared 0 bases from V and 5 bases from J, leaving 5 bases between. Germline V gene sequence: CDR1 KGHDR, CDR2 SFDVKD. This chain's CDR3 is CATSDLTGDTQYF. CDR3 bases: TGTGCCACCAGTGATTTGACAGGAGATACGCAGTATTTT.

The gene calls are TRBV12-3 or TRBV12-4 and TRBJ1-1; D may be TRBD1 (5 bases). The CDR3 contains 15 residues. The V end lost 7 bases, the J end lost 1 base, and 16 bases lay between the germline ends. This CDR3 is CASKFSGRANTEAFF. CDR3 DNA sequence: TGTGCCAGCAAGTTTTCGGGGCGGGCGAACACTGAAGCTTTCTTT.

This clonotype was detected ten times or more. The chain employs TRBV5-6 and TRBJ2-2; the D gene is possibly TRBD1 (6 bases). Trimming shortened V by 4 bases and J by 1 base, and 8 bases separated the two germline ends. There are 14 residues in the CDR3. Per germline, CDR1 SGHDT and CDR2 YYEEEE. The CDR3 loop reads CASSRTENTGELFF. The DNA of the CDR3 is TGTGCCAGCAGCCGGACAGAGAACACCGGGGAGCTGTTTTTT.

The CDR3 region has the DNA TGTGCCAGCAGCCTCGGGGACATCACCTACGAGCAGTACTTC. It translates to CASSLGDITYEQYF. The V gene is TRBV5-6, the J gene TRBJ2-7; the D gene is possibly TRBD1 (6 bases). The CDR3 sequence is 14 residues long. Germline-derived CDR1 and CDR2 are SGHDT and YYEEEE. The V end lost 4 bases, the J end lost 2 bases, and 13 bases lay between the germline ends.

In this sample, this clonotype turned up a few times. This sequence joins TRBV29-1 and TRBJ2-7; possibly TRBD1 for D (6 bases). The CDR3 totals 15 residues. The V end lost 2 bases, the J end lost 4 bases, and 18 bases lay between the germline ends. Germline CDR1 is SQVTM and CDR2 is ANQGSEA. CDR3 residues: CSVELLGGRGYEQYF. The CDR3 bases are TGCAGCGTTGAACTCCTTGGTGGCAGGGGTTACGAGCAGTACTTC.

The V call is TRBV20-1, the J call TRBJ1-5; TRBD1 might be the D (6 bases). V shed 6 bases and J shed 4 bases, with 25 bases lying between them. The CDR3 is made up of 17 amino acids. Germline V gives CDR1 DFQATT, CDR2 SNEGSKA (reference sequence). The CDR3 sequence is CSATSGGGLFLNQPQHF. The CDR3 DNA reads TGCAGTGCCACCTCGGGCGGGGGCCTTTTCTTGAATCAGCCCCAGCATTTT.

The rearrangement uses TRBV30 and TRBJ2-3; 9 bases match TRBD2. V gave up 1 base and J gave up 2 bases; unmatched junction bases: 7. The CDR3 consists of 16 residues. Germline CDR1 and CDR2: GTSNPN and SVGIG (reference sequence). The CDR3 here is CAWSALAGSVTDTQYF. The CDR3 bases are TGTGCCTGGAGTGCCCTAGCGGGGTCCGTCACAGATACGCAGTATTTT.

This clonotype was detected only a few times. The chain is built from TRBV7-2 and TRBJ1-2; TRBD1 aligns across 10 bases. The CDR3 sequence is 15 residues long. Germline V lookup: CDR1 SGHTA, CDR2 FQGNSA. V shed 2 bases and J 10 bases; nucleotides not matched to a gene: 10. CDR3 nucleotide sequence: TGTGCCAGCAGCTTATCTCCCGGACAGGGGGTTGTCTACACCTTC. Translating gives CASSLSPGQGVVYTF.

The chain has TRBV29-1 and TRBJ2-5, with a weak D call TRBD2 (6 bases). The V end lost 1 base, the J end lost 5 bases, and 17 bases lay between the germline ends. Germline assignment: CDR1 SQVTM and CDR2 ANQGSEA. The CDR3 length is 15 residues. The CDR3 here is CSVEVGGMGWETQYF. The CDR3 DNA sequence: TGCAGCGTTGAAGTTGGAGGGATGGGCTGGGAGACCCAGTACTTC.

Ten or more counts support this clonotype. The chain employs TRBV29-1 and TRBJ2-5; D is perhaps TRBD1 (5 bases). Germline-derived CDR1 and CDR2 are SQVTM and ANQGSEA. The CDR3 extends over 15 amino acids. V lost 2 bases and J 4 bases, leaving 17 bases between the germline ends. The chain's CDR3 is CSVEPKGQGLETQYF. In DNA form, the CDR3 reads TGCAGCGTTGAACCCAAGGGGCAGGGTTTAGAGACCCAGTACTTC.

This clonotype was picked up a small number of times. This chain uses TRBV9 with TRBJ2-7; either TRBD1 or TRBD2 may fit D (5 bases each). CDR3 size: 15 residues. CDR1 and CDR2 (germline): SGDLS, YYNGEE. Trimming removed 2 bases at V and 1 base at J, with 13 bases between. The CDR3 coding sequence is TGTGCCAGCAGCGTCGACTATGGGACGTCCTACGAGCAGTACTTC. Residues: CASSVDYGTSYEQYF.

This clonotype was seen many times. The V gene is TRBV24-1, the J gene TRBJ2-1; 7 bases line up with TRBD2. Germline-derived CDR1 and CDR2 are KGHDR and SFDVKD. V gave up 1 base and J gave up 9 bases; unmatched junction bases: 8. There are 15 residues in the CDR3. This CDR3 is CATSDFGREFGEQFF. CDR3 DNA: TGTGCCACCAGTGATTTTGGGCGGGAGTTTGGTGAGCAGTTCTTC.

This clonotype came up many times. The CDR3: CASSPGQGHYNEQFF. The CDR3 bases are TGCGCCAGCAGCCCGGGACAGGGTCACTACAATGAGCAGTTCTTC. The chain employs TRBV5-1 and TRBJ2-1, with 9 bases lining up with TRBD1. Germline trimming cut 4 bases from V and 3 bases from J; bases unmatched to any gene: 5. Germline V gene sequence: CDR1 SGHRS, CDR2 YFSETQ. The CDR3 covers 15 residues.

Ten or more counts support this clonotype. The V call is TRBV7-2, the J call TRBJ2-1, with 12 nucleotides matching TRBD2. Germline V lookup: CDR1 SGHTA, CDR2 FQGNSA. After removal of 4 bases from V and 7 bases from J, the junction contained 8 bases not matched to a gene. The CDR3 totals 16 residues. CDR3 sequence reads: CASSSQTSGSLNEQFF. CDR3 bases: TGTGCCAGCAGCTCCCAGACTAGCGGGAGTTTAAATGAGCAGTTCTTC.

The chain recombines TRBV28 with TRBJ2-2, with 9 bases that match TRBD2. V lost 3 bases, J lost 4 bases, and 3 bases stayed unmatched. This CDR3 region has 15 residues. Germline V gene data show CDR1 as MDHEN and CDR2 as SYDVKM. The CDR3 here is CASSFSGGFTGELFF. For the CDR3, the DNA is TGTGCCAGCAGTTTTAGCGGGGGCTTCACCGGGGAGCTGTTTTTT. Full variable domain (rest looked up from reference TRBV28 and TRBJ2-2): DVKVTQSSRYLVKRTGEKVFLECVQDMDHENMFWYRQDPGLGLRLIYFSYDVKMKEKGDIPEGYSVSREKKERFSLILESASTNQTSMYLCASSFSGGFTGELFFGEGSRLTVL.

This clonotype has ten or more counts. V gene TRBV4-3 combines with J gene TRBJ2-3; the D gene is possibly TRBD2 (5 bases). The V end was cut by 11 bases, the J end by 2 bases, with 17 bases between. The CDR3 contains 14 residues. Germline V gene data show CDR1 as LGHNA and CDR2 as YSLEER. The CDR3 nucleotides read TGCGCCTCAAGTGGAGCAGGACTCACAGATACGCAGTATTTT. This codes for CASSGAGLTDTQYF.

The J gene is TRBJ2-1, the V gene TRBV11-1; 13 bases are a match to TRBD2. V shed 4 bases and J 6 bases; nucleotides not matched to a gene: 12. The germline V gene encodes CDR1 SGHAT and CDR2 FQDESV (reference sequence). This CDR3 region has 18 residues. CDR3 sequence reads: CASSSLRTSGGAFNEQFF. In DNA, the CDR3 is TGTGCCAGCAGCTCCCTTCGAACTAGCGGGGGGGCATTCAATGAGCAGTTCTTC.

This clonotype was seen a handful of times. The CDR3 region is CASSFGGVYEQFF. The CDR3 DNA reads as TGTGCCAGCAGCTTCGGAGGGGTCTATGAGCAGTTCTTC. The chain carries TRBV7-8 and TRBJ2-1, with D possibly TRBD2 on 6 matching bases. This CDR3 is built from 13 residues. The V end was cut by 3 bases, the J end by 8 bases, with 11 bases between. The germline V gene encodes CDR1 SGHVS and CDR2 FQNEAQ.

The chain joins TRBV29-1 to TRBJ1-4; no firm D call. The V gene's germline CDR1 is SQVTM and CDR2 ANQGSEA. V lost 1 base to trimming and J lost 7 bases, with 16 bases between them. The CDR3 consists of 15 residues. The CDR3 here is CSVEGGPSYGEKLFF. CDR3 DNA sequence: TGCAGCGTTGAAGGTGGACCCTCCTATGGTGAAAAACTGTTTTTT.

The gene calls are TRBV20-1 and TRBJ2-5; a possible D gene is TRBD1 (8 bases). The CDR3 has 14 amino acids. V was cut by 3 bases and J by 5 bases, with 16 bases left in between. Per germline, CDR1 DFQATT and CDR2 SNEGSKA (reference sequence). The CDR3 coding sequence is TGCAGTGCTAGTCGGACAGGGAGGGCGGAGACCCAGTACTTC. It yields the protein CSASRTGRAETQYF.

The sample holds a few counts of this clonotype. The CDR3 DNA follows: TGCAGCGTTGAGACGAGCTCTGGGGCCAACGTCCTGACTTTC. As protein: CSVETSSGANVLTF. V usage is TRBV29-1 and J usage is TRBJ2-6, with D unclear. Trimming left V 3 bases short and J 0 bases short, with 6 bases between. Germline V gives CDR1 SQVTM, CDR2 ANQGSEA. This CDR3 has 14 residues. The whole variable domain, remainder taken from reference TRBV29-1 and TRBJ2-6, is SAVISQKPSRDICQRGTSLTIQCQVDSQVTMMFWYRQQPGQSLTLIATANQGSEATYESGFVIDKFPISRPNLTFSTLTVSNMSPEDSSIYLCSVETSSGANVLTFGAGSRLTVL.

This clonotype was seen only a few times. V usage is TRBV29-1 and J usage is TRBJ2-2, with TRBD1 matching 9 bases. The V and J ends lost 4 bases and 1 base, in that order; junction bases with no gene match: 4. Germline CDR1 and CDR2: SQVTM and ANQGSEA. This CDR3 is built from 15 residues. The CDR3 DNA is TGCAGCGTTGGGGGGGGACAGGGGAACACCGGGGAGCTGTTTTTT. The encoded protein is CSVGGGQGNTGELFF.

This clonotype was counted between two and nine times. The J gene is TRBJ1-6, the V gene TRBV7-2, with 12 bases matching TRBD1. This CDR3 has 15 amino acids. Germline V gives CDR1 SGHTA, CDR2 FQGNSA. The trim removed 5 bases at V and 10 bases at J, leaving 6 bases unmatched. CDR3 protein: CASSDRDRGRSPLHF. The CDR3 coding sequence is TGTGCCAGCAGCGACCGGGACAGGGGGCGATCACCCCTCCACTTT.

V usage is TRBV11-3 and J usage is TRBJ2-1, with D unclear. Germline values: CDR1 SGHNT, CDR2 YENEEA. Trimming shortened V by 0 bases and J by 8 bases, and 11 bases separated the two germline ends. The CDR3 contains 14 residues. CDR3 sequence: CASSLDPHSDEQFF. The CDR3 DNA reads TGTGCCAGCAGCTTAGATCCCCATAGTGATGAGCAGTTCTTC. The full variable domain, its missing parts supplied by reference TRBV11-3 and TRBJ2-1, is EAGVVQSPRYKIIEKKQPVAFWCNPISGHNTLYWYLQNLGQGPELLIRYENEEAVDDSQLPKDRFSAERLKGVDSTLKIQPAELGDSAVYLCASSLDPHSDEQFFGPGTRLTVL.

In this sample, this clonotype turned up many times. This chain connects TRBV24-1 to TRBJ2-1, with TRBD2 as a possible D gene (6 bases). The CDR3 runs to 16 residues. CDR1 is KGHDR, CDR2 SFDVKD, per germline. V dropped 4 bases and J dropped 7 bases, with 19 bases sitting between them. DNA for the CDR3: TGTGCCACCAGTGACCCTGGGGGGAGTAGGTATAATGAGCAGTTCTTC. It translates to CATSDPGGSRYNEQFF.

This clonotype was detected ten times or more. This chain connects TRBV12-3 or TRBV12-4 to TRBJ2-7; 14 nucleotides agree with TRBD2. The V gene end was trimmed by 5 bases and the J gene end by 7 bases; junction bases not matched to a gene: 4. The CDR3 spans 14 residues. CDR3 sequence (DNA): TGTGCCAGCAGTCGACTAGCGGGAGGGGAGGAGCAGTACTTC. Amino acids: CASSRLAGGEEQYF.

V gene TRBV7-9 combines with J gene TRBJ2-1; TRBD2 agrees at 9 bases. The CDR3 has 15 amino acids. Trimming took 8 bases from V and 3 from J; bases not matched to a gene: 8. In germline, CDR1 is SEHNR, CDR2 FQNEAQ (reference sequence). DNA for the CDR3: TGTGCCAGCGCTAGGGCGCGGGAGGGCTACAATGAGCAGTTCTTC. Translating gives CASARAREGYNEQFF. The full variable domain, completed using reference TRBV7-9 and TRBJ2-1, is DTGVSQNPRHKITKRGQNVTFRCDPISEHNRLYWYRQTLGQGPEFLTYFQNEAQLEKSRLLSDRFSAERPKGSFSTLEIQRTEQGDSAMYLCASARAREGYNEQFFGPGTRLTVL.

V usage is TRBV24-1 and J usage is TRBJ2-3; D possibly corresponds to TRBD1 (5 bases). The CDR3 consists of 13 residues. V lost 11 bases and J 6 bases, leaving 17 bases between the germline ends. From germline, CDR1 is KGHDR and CDR2 SFDVKD. CDR3: CASGAGPADTQYF. Written as DNA, the CDR3 is TGTGCCAGTGGGGCAGGTCCGGCCGATACGCAGTATTTT.

In its sample, this clonotype was seen many times. The J gene is TRBJ2-1, the V gene TRBV5-1; 11 bases are a match to TRBD2. The V segment lost 4 bases and the J segment 7 bases; nucleotides outside the gene matches: 7. Germline V lookup: CDR1 SGHRS, CDR2 YFSETQ. The CDR3 covers 15 residues. The CDR3 DNA sequence: TGCGCCAGCAGCCCCTTAGCGGGAGGGACGAATGAGCAGTTCTTC. Its translation: CASSPLAGGTNEQFF.

The genes are TRBV10-3 and TRBJ2-5; TRBD1 aligns across 10 bases. Germline V gives CDR1 ENHRY, CDR2 SYGVKD. After removal of 6 bases from V and 5 bases from J, the junction contained 9 bases not matched to a gene. The CDR3 contains 15 residues. The CDR3 sequence: CAISLLTGGAETQYF. CDR3 DNA: TGTGCCATCAGCCTACTGACAGGGGGCGCGGAGACCCAGTACTTC.

The chain links TRBV28 to TRBJ2-7; TRBD2 matches 8 bases. The CDR3 is 13 amino acids. Germline assignment: CDR1 MDHEN and CDR2 SYDVKM. With V trimmed by 10 bases and J by 0 bases, 5 bases remained unmatched. The CDR3 sequence is CATTSGASYEQYF. Written as DNA, the CDR3 is TGTGCCACTACTAGCGGTGCCTCCTACGAGCAGTACTTC. Variable domain in full (rest from reference TRBV28 and TRBJ2-7): DVKVTQSSRYLVKRTGEKVFLECVQDMDHENMFWYRQDPGLGLRLIYFSYDVKMKEKGDIPEGYSVSREKKERFSLILESASTNQTSMYLCATTSGASYEQYFGPGTRLTVT.

The chain carries TRBV29-1 and TRBJ1-4; tentatively, D is TRBD1 (6 bases). Trimming removed 0 bases at V and 1 base at J, with 6 bases between. Looked up from germline, CDR1 is SQVTM and CDR2 is ANQGSEA. The CDR3 runs 14 residues. CDR3 in DNA: TGCAGCGTTGAAGACAGGGGAACTAATGAAAAACTGTTTTTT. This encodes CSVEDRGTNEKLFF.